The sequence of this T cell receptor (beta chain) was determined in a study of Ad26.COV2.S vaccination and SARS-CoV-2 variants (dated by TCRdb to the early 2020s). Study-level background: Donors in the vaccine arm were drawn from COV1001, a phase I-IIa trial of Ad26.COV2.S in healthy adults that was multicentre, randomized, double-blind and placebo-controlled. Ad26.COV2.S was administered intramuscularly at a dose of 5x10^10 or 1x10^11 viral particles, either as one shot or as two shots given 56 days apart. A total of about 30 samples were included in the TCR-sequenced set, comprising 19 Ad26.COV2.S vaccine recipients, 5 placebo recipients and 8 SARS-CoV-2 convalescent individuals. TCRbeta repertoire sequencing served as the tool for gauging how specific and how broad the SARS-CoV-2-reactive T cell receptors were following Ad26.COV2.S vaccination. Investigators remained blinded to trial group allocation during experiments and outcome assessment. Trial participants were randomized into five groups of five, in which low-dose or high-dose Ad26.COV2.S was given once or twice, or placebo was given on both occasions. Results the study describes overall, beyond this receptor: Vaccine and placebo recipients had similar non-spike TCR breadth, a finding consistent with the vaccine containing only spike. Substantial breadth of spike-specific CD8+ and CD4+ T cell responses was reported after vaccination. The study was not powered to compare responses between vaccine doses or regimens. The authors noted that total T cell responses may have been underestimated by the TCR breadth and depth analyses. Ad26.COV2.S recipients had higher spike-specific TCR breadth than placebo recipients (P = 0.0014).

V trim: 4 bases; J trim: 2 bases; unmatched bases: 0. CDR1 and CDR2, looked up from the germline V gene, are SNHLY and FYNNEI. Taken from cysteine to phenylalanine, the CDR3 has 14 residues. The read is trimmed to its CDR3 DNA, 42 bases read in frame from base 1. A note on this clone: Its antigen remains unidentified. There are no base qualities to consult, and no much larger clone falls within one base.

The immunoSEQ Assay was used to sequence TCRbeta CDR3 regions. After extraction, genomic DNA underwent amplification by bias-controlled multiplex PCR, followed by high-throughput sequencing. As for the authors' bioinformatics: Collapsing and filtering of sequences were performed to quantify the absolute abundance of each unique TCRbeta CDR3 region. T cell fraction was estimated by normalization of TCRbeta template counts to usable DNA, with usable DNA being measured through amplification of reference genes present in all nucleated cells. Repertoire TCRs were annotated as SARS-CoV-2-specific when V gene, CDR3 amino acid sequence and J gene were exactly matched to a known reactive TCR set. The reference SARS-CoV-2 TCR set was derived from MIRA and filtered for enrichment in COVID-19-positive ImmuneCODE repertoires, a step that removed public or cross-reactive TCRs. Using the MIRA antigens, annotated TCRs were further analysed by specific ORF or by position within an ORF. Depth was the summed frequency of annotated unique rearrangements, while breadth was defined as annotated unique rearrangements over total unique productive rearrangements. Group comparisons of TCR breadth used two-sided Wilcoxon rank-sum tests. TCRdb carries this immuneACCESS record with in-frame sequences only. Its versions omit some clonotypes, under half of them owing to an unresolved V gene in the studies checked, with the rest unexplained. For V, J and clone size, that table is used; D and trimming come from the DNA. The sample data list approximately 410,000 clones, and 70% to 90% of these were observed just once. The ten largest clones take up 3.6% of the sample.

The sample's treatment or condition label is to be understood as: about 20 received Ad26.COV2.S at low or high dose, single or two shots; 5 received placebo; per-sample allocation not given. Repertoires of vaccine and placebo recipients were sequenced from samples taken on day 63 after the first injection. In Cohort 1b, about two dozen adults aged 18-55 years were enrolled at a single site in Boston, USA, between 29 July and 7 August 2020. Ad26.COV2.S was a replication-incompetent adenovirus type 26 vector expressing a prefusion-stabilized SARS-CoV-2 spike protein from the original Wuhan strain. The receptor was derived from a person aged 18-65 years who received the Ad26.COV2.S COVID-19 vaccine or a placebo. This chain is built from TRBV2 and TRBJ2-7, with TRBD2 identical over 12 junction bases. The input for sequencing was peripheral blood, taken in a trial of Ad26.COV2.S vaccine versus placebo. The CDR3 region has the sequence CASSGTSGAYEQYF. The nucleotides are TGTGCCAGCAGTGGGACTAGCGGGGCCTACGAGCAGTACTTC. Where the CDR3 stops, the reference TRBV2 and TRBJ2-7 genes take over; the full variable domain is EPEVTQTPSHQVTQMGQEVILRCVPISNHLYFYWYRQILGQKVEFLVSFYNNEISEKSEIFDDQFSVERPDGSNFTLKIRSTKLEDSAMYFCASSGTSGAYEQYFGPGTRLTVT.